A selection of T cell receptor beta chains follows, all from one sample in a study of T cells in Graves' hyperthyroidism and ophthalmopathy. TCRdb passed the multiplex PCR reads through MiXCR, listing each CDR3 protein once. The data hold around 300,000 distinct CDR3 sequences, with approximately 18% observed a single time. Sequenced: blood. These TCRs come from a man aged 50 or older with Graves' ophthalmopathy. The CDR3 runs from the conserved cysteine through the conserved F or W. The D gene is left open where the match is weak. For some rows the clone size is stated as once, few or many, or as a class when expanded; others skip it.

D,J,V,size,CDR3,DNA
NA,TRBJ2-5,TRBV7-8,few,CASSVGDSGGETQYF,TGTGCCAGCAGCGTGGGGGACAGCGGGGGCGAGACCCAGTACTTC
NA,TRBJ2-7,TRBV7-9,NA,CASGGYASYEQYF,TGTGCCAGTGGGGGCTACGCTTCCTACGAGCAGTACTTC
TRBD1,TRBJ1-2,TRBV12-3/TRBV12-4,many,CASSKFDRAGYGYTF,TGTGCCAGCAGTAAGTTTGACAGGGCAGGATATGGCTACACCTTC
NA,TRBJ2-7,TRBV30,many,CAWSVTVEQYF,TGTGCCTGGAGTGTAACCGTCGAGCAGTACTTC
TRBD1,TRBJ1-3,TRBV27,NA,CASSRTGAGNTIYF,TGTGCCAGCAGTAGGACAGGGGCTGGAAACACCATATATTTT
NA,TRBJ1-6,TRBV20-1,many,CSAAPLGSPSSLHF,TGCAGTGCTGCCCCCCTAGGGAGCCCATCATCCCTCCACTTT
TRBD1,TRBJ1-2,TRBV14,NA,CASSRTTGQSYGYTF,TGTGCCAGCAGCCGGACTACGGGACAGTCCTATGGCTACACCTTC
NA,TRBJ1-5,TRBV24-1,few,CATSDSQTWDQPQHF,TGTGCCACCAGTGATTCACAGACATGGGATCAGCCCCAGCATTTT
TRBD1,TRBJ1-2,TRBV4-1,NA,CASSQDQGGPGYTF,TGCGCCAGCAGCCAAGATCAGGGGGGGCCTGGCTACACCTTC
TRBD2,TRBJ2-1,TRBV12-3/TRBV12-4,many,CASSRPGLAGASSYNEQFF,TGTGCCAGCAGCCGCCCGGGACTAGCAGGGGCCTCCTCCTACAATGAGCAGTTCTTC